This T cell receptor (beta chain) was sequenced in a study of radiotherapy plus CTLA-4 blockade in lung cancer. At the level of the study: The study recorded objective responses in roughly a sixth of patients and disease control in 25% to 35%.

Germline V gene data show CDR1 as MNHNS and CDR2 as SASEGT. This CDR3 is 13 amino acids long. V lost 10 bases to trimming and J lost 6 bases; unmatched junction nucleotides: 7. Those patients who had chemo-refractory metastatic non-small-cell lung cancer were given focal radiation along with CTLA-4 blockade through ipilimumab. A note on this clone: What it binds is not known.

Study-wide points: Radiotherapy was combined with ipilimumab, and tumor-derived TCR clones then expanded in blood. The authors reported that early blood T cell clone dynamics, with interferon-beta, best predicted response.

Assay used: immunoSEQ multiplex PCR; TCRdb lists only in-frame clones, some missing. Here the sample spans some 46,000 clones, roughly 80% being singletons. V gene TRBV6-1 combines with J gene TRBJ2-7, with 12 positions matching TRBD2. This TCR was sampled from a human donor with non-small cell lung cancer who had stable disease on radiotherapy plus ipilimumab. This specimen was peripheral blood, taken from a patient treated with radiotherapy plus ipilimumab. This chain's CDR3 is CATGTSGSREQYF. The CDR3 DNA follows: TGTGCCACCGGGACTAGCGGGTCTCGCGAGCAGTACTTC.